This record covers a single T cell receptor beta chain. This clone appeared a single time. The specificity of this receptor is unknown. Base qualities were left out, and no much larger clone turns up one base away. This entry comes from a study of cytomegalovirus exposure and HLA in healthy donors (TCRdb year 2017). Background on the whole study: According to a later analysis, one platform produced both the roughly 110 validation repertoires and the roughly 650 repertoires of the first cohort. A separate validation cohort of roughly 130 different subjects was used in addition to the roughly 700-subject first cohort. The study aimed to test whether signatures of past pathogen exposure could be identified by cataloging public T cell receptors. To predict cytomegalovirus infection status, the study combined high-throughput TCR immunosequencing, statistical association of individual TCRs with disease status, and machine learning.

Overall study results and their limits: A later analysis lacked HLA typing for the validation cohort, so it scored co-occurrence in that cohort across all 110 or so repertoires. In vitro tests confirmed that a few of the cytomegalovirus-associated TCR beta chains recognize cytomegalovirus antigens. Most TCR sequences were seen in very few donors, while some public TCRs were found in many individuals. The authors suggested that the approach could potentially be extended to other disease states and immunological phenotypes. A later analysis found that TCRs clustered in the first cohort also tended to co-occur in the 130 or so validation repertoires, with approximately 93% of cluster scores above 0. The classifier was reported to diagnose cytomegalovirus status with high specificity and sensitivity in both the original cohort and the validation cohort. A total of 150 to 200 TCR beta chains were listed by the study as associated with cytomegalovirus.

The donors belonged to the validation cohort of under 150 subjects, which was separate from the approximately 700-subject first cohort. Via the germline V gene (reference sequence), CDR1 is MNHEY and CDR2 SMNVEV. Ends trimmed: V by 5 bases, J by 2 bases; bases unmatched to a gene: 4. The CDR3 starts with the cysteine, ends with the phenylalanine, and has 14 residues. The only DNA kept is the CDR3, 42 bases in frame from the first base. The protocol used for the library was the immunoSEQ multiplex PCR assay. As for the original processing: To diagnose cytomegalovirus status from the catalog of TCR beta chain sequences, a statistical classification framework was built. Imported from immuneACCESS, the table was reduced by TCRdb to in-frame sequences with V and J called. These copies leave out some clones; in studies compared against another copy, an unresolved V gene accounts for under half, and the cause of the remainder is not known. Clonal size and the V and J genes are those of that table, whereas D and trimming came from the DNA. This sample lists more than 95,000 clones; 90% to 97% were detected once. The top ten clones comprise about 1.8% of the sample.

This chain is built from TRBV27 and TRBJ2-5; 8 of the junction bases match TRBD1. The sequence came from a man aged 18 to 30 in good health and CMV-seronegative. Sequencing was carried out using PBMCs. The DNA sequence follows: TGTGCCAGCAGTCCCGGGGACAGGCAAGAGACCCAGTACTTC. Its coded protein is CASSPGDRQETQYF.